This T cell receptor beta chain was documented in a study of neoadjuvant anti-PD-1 for oral cavity cancer. Data came from immunoSEQ multiplex PCR; TCRdb stores just in-frame clones and leaves some out. The table has tens of thousands of clones, 80% to 90% seen once; the top ten hold roughly 3.5%. No culture or expansion preceded analysis of these blood cells. Germline CDR1 is SEHNR and CDR2 is FQNEAQ (reference sequence). This CDR3 contains 15 residues. V lost 2 bases and J 0 bases, leaving 10 bases between the germline ends. This clone was seen more than once but under ten times. This clonotype was obtained from a person between 35 and 79 years old with oral cavity squamous cell carcinoma. This sequence joins TRBV7-9 and TRBJ1-1; unclear D gene. The input for sequencing was PBMCs, taken before nivolumab (anti-PD-1) treatment. This chain's CDR3 is CASSLWGRMNTEAFF. The CDR3 DNA reads as TGTGCCAGCAGCTTATGGGGTCGCATGAACACTGAAGCTTTCTTT. The full variable domain, with the rest looked up from reference TRBV7-9 and TRBJ1-1, is DTGVSQNPRHKITKRGQNVTFRCDPISEHNRLYWYRQTLGQGPEFLTYFQNEAQLEKSRLLSDRFSAERPKGSFSTLEIQRTEQGDSAMYLCASSLWGRMNTEAFFGQGTRLTVV.